This TCR beta chain originates from a study of OX40 agonist ivuxolimab in advanced cancers. Study-level background: The costimulatory receptor OX40 (CD134) was targeted by ivuxolimab, a fully human IgG2 agonistic monoclonal antibody. Three dose-escalation patients achieved partial responses, one with hepatocellular carcinoma and two with cutaneous melanoma. The paper covers the monotherapy dose-escalation part of the phase I ivuxolimab trial, which included N ≈ 50 patients. In the dose-escalation cohort, roughly four fifths of patients were male, and the mean age was around 60 years, with a range of roughly 23 to 85. Intravenous ivuxolimab was administered to patients every 2 weeks at six dose levels: 0.01, 0.1, 0.3, 1.5, 3 and 10 mg/kg. Peripheral TCRbeta sequencing was intended to test whether TCR sequence diversity was altered and clonal T-cell expansion was caused by ivuxolimab. Of the roughly 51 dose-escalation patients, hepatocellular carcinoma was present in approximately 20, melanoma in approximately 15, renal cell carcinoma in 9 and head and neck cancer in 9. Prior anti-PD-1, anti-PD-L1 or anti-CTLA-4 therapy was permitted, and 35% to 40% of dose-escalation patients had received checkpoint inhibitors. What the study reported, not specific to this receptor: At doses of 0.1 to 3.0 mg/kg, clonal expansion of both CD4+ and CD8+ blood T cells was observed from baseline to week 6. Low levels of normalized T-cell clonal expansion were also seen in some patients who did not respond. Partial responders in the 0.1-3.0 mg/kg groups had among the lowest normalized peripheral clonal expansion, especially among CD8+ T cells. After ivuxolimab, CD8+ T cells had more expanded clones than CD4+ T cells on average. Which antigens the clonally expanded peripheral T cells were specific for was not determined.

Genomic DNA was extracted from sorted cells for sequencing of the TCRbeta CDR3 region. The immunoSEQ Assay was used for sequencing of TCRbeta CDR3 regions. TCRdb carries this immuneACCESS record with in-frame sequences only. Its versions omit some clonotypes, under half of them owing to an unresolved V gene in the studies checked, with the rest unexplained. Within this sample are about 70,000 clones, with about 89% of them counted one time only. The ten largest clones capture under 15% of the sample. This clone was recorded only once. It has no known antigen specificity. Base-call qualities are not available, and no considerably larger clone is one nucleotide away. Germline trimming: 5 bases from V, 7 bases from J; junction bases outside gene matches: 5. From a lookup of the germline V gene (reference sequence), CDR1 and CDR2 are MNHEY and SMNVEV. CDR3 length: 12 amino acids, cysteine to phenylalanine. Only the CDR3 region is kept as DNA, spanning 36 bases read in frame from base 1.

The trial excluded patients who had a history of autoimmune disease or were on systemic immunosuppression. Peripheral blood for TCR sequencing was collected from all dose cohorts at baseline, on cycle 4 day 1, and on cycle 7 day 1. The samples were taken from a phase I, first-in-human, multicenter, open-label dose-escalation trial of ivuxolimab. Adults with locally advanced or metastatic melanoma, renal cell carcinoma, hepatocellular carcinoma or head and neck squamous cell carcinoma were enrolled in the trial. Before TCR sequencing, CD4+ T cells and CD8+ T cells from peripheral blood were sorted into separate populations.

The chain is assembled from TRBV27 and TRBJ2-7, and 7 junctional nucleotides match TRBD2. This TCR came from an adult with an advanced solid tumor such as melanoma, head and neck, liver or kidney cancer. The sample consisted of CD4+ or CD8+ T cells sorted from blood, taken in a trial of the OX40 agonist ivuxolimab. The base sequence is TGTGCCAGCAGTGTCGCCGGGAGGGAGCAGTACTTC. Its protein is CASSVAGREQYF.